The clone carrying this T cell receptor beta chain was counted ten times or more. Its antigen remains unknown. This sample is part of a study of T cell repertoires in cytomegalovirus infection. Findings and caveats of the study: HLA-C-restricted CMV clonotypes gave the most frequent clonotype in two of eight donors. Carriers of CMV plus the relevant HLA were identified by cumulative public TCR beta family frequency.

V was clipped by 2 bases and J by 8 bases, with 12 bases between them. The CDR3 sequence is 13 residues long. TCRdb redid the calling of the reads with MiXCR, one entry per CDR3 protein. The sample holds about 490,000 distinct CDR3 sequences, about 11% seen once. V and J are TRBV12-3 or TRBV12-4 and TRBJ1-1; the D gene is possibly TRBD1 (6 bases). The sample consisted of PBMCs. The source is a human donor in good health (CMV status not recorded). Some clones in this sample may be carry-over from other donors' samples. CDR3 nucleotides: TGTGCCAGCAGTTTAATGGGGGCGGGAGAAGCTTTCTTT. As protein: CASSLMGAGEAFF.